The clone carrying this T cell receptor beta chain was detected many times. What it binds is unknown. Sampling of bone marrow took place during active disease in every patient. These data are taken from a study of read filtering for tumor transcriptome and immune sequencing. Across the study: Mean patient age was roughly 61 years, range 47 to 80; around 17 male, 14 female.

The ends were cut back, 4 bases at V and 2 bases at J, with 17 bases in the middle. Germline CDR1 and CDR2: MNHEY and SVGEGT. The CDR3 runs to 16 residues. Study-wide findings and caveats: Sorted CD138-negative bone marrow cells were not purified T cells. About four fifths of IR-seq clonotypes had a single read, yet these held around 3.5% of reads.

This library used roughly 430 ng RNA and molecular barcoded adaptors spanning alpha/delta and beta/gamma chains. TCRdb recomputed calls from the reads with MiXCR, one row per CDR3 protein. In the table there are 30,000 to 40,000 distinct CDR3 sequences, 12% of which are singletons. The sample consisted of a population of CD138-negative cells sorted from bone marrow. V and J are TRBV6-2 or TRBV6-3 and TRBJ1-1; D not certain. This receptor was obtained from a donor at least 40 years old with multiple myeloma. The CDR3 bases are TGTGCCAGCAGTTCGGTGGGTGGCAGGATCAACACTGAAGCTTTCTTT. Its protein is CASSSVGGRINTEAFF.